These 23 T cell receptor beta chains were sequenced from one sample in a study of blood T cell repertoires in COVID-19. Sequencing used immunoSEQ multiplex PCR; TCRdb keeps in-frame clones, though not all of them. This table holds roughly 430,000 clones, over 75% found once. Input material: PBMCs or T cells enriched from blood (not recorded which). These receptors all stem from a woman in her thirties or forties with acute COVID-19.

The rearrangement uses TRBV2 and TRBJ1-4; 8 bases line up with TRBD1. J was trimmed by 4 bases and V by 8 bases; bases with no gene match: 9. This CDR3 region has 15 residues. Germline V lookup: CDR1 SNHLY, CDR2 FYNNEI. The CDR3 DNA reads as TGTGCCAGCCGTACTTCAGGGGGCTATAATGAAAAACTGTTTTTT. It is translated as CASRTSGGYNEKLFF.

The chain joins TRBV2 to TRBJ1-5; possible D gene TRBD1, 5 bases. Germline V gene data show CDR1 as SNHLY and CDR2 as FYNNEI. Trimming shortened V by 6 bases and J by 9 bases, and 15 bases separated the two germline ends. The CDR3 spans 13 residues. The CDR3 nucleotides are TGTGCCAGCAGCCAATCCACCGGGGGGCCCCAGCATTTT. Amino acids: CASSQSTGGPQHF. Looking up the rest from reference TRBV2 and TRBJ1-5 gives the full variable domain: EPEVTQTPSHQVTQMGQEVILRCVPISNHLYFYWYRQILGQKVEFLVSFYNNEISEKSEIFDDQFSVERPDGSNFTLKIRSTKLEDSAMYFCASSQSTGGPQHFGDGTRLSIL.

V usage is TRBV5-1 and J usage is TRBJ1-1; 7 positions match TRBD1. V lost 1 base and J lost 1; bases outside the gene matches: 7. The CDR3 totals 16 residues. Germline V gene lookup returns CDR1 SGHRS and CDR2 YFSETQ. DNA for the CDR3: TGCGCCAGCAGCTTGATGGCAGGGGGTGGGAACACTGAAGCTTTCTTT. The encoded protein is CASSLMAGGGNTEAFF.

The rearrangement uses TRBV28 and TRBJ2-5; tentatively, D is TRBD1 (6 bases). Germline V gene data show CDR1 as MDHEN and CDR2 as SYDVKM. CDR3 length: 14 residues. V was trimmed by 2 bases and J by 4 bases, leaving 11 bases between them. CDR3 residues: CASSLAPRGETQYF. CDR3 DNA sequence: TGTGCCAGCAGTTTAGCACCCAGGGGAGAGACCCAGTACTTC.

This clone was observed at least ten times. The CDR3 DNA follows: TGTGCCAGTAGTATTAGGGGGACAGGGAATTTAGGCTCCTACAATGAGCAGTTCTTC. Its protein product is CASSIRGTGNLGSYNEQFF. The chain employs TRBV19 and TRBJ2-1, with 9 nucleotides matching TRBD1. This CDR3 region has 19 residues. J was trimmed by 0 bases and V by 3 bases; bases with no gene match: 12. Germline CDR1 is LNHDA and CDR2 is SQIVND (reference sequence).

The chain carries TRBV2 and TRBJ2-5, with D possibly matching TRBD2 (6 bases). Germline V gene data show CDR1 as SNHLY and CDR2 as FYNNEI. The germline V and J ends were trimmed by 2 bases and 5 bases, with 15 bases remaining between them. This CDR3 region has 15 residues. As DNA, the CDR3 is TGTGCCAGCAGTGAAACCCAGGCGGGGATGGAGACCCAGTACTTC. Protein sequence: CASSETQAGMETQYF.

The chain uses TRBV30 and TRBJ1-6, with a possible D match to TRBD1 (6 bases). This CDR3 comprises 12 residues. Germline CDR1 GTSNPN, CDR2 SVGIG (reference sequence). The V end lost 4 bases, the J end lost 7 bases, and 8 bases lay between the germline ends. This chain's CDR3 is CAWKQGNSPLHF. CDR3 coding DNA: TGTGCCTGGAAACAGGGAAATTCACCCCTCCACTTT.

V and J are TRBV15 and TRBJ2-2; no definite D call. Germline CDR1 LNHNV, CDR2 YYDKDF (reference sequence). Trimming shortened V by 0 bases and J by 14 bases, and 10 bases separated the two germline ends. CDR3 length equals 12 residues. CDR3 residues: CATSRETRLLFF. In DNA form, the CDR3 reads TGTGCCACCAGCAGAGAGACGAGACTCCTGTTTTTT.

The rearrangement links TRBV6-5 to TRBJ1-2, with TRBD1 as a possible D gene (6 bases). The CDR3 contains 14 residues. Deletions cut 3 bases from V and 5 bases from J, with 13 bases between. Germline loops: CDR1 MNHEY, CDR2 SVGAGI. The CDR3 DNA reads TGTGCCAGCAGTTATTCTGGACAGACTTATGGCTACACCTTC. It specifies CASSYSGQTYGYTF.

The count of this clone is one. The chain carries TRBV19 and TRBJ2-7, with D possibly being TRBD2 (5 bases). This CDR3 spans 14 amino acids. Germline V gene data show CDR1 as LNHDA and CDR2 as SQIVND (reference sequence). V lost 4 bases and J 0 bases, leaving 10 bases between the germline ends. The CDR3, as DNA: TGTGCCAGTAGTACTAGCATCACCTCCTACGAGCAGTACTTC. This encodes CASSTSITSYEQYF.

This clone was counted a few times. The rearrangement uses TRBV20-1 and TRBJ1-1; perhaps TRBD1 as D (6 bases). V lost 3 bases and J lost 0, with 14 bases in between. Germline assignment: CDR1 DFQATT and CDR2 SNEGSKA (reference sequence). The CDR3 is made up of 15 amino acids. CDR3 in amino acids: CSASVWQGLNTEAFF. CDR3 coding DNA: TGCAGTGCTAGTGTTTGGCAGGGGTTGAACACTGAAGCTTTCTTT.

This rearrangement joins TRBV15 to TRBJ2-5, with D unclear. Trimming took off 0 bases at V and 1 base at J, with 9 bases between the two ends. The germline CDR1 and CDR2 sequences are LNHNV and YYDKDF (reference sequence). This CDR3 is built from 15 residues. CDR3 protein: CATSRDPNSQETQYF. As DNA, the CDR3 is TGTGCCACCAGCAGAGATCCTAACAGCCAAGAGACCCAGTACTTC.

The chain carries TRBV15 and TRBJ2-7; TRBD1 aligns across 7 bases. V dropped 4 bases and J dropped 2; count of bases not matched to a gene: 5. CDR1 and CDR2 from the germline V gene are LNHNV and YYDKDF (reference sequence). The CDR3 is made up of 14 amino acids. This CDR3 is CATSNRGKTYEQYF. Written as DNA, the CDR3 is TGTGCCACCAGCAACAGGGGAAAGACCTACGAGCAGTACTTC.

CDR3 residues: CASSVTSGGATDTQYF. CDR3 nucleotides: TGTGCCAGCAGCGTAACTAGCGGGGGGGCAACAGATACGCAGTATTTT. The V and J genes are TRBV9 and TRBJ2-3; TRBD2 matches at 13 bases. The CDR3 is 16 amino acids. Per the germline V gene, CDR1 is SGDLS and CDR2 is YYNGEE. V lost 1 base to trimming and J lost 3 bases; unmatched junction nucleotides: 2.

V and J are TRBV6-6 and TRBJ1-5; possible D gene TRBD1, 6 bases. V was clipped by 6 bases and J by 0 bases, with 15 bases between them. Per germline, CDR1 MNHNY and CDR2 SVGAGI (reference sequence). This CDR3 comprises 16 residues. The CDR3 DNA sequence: TGTGCCAGCAGCCCGGACAGTACTGATAGCAATCAGCCCCAGCATTTT. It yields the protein CASSPDSTDSNQPQHF.

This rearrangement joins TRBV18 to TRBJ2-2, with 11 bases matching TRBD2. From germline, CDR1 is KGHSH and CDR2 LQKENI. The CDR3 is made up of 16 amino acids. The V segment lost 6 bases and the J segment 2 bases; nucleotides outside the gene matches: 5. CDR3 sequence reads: CASSPSGGPNTGELFF. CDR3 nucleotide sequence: TGTGCCAGCTCCCCTAGCGGGGGGCCCAACACCGGGGAGCTGTTTTTT.

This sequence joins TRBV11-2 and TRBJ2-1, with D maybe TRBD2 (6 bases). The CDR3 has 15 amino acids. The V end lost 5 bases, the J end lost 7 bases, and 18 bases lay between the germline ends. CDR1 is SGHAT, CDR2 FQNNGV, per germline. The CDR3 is CASSQHSGPGNEQFF. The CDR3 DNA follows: TGTGCCAGCAGCCAACATAGCGGTCCGGGGAATGAGCAGTTCTTC.

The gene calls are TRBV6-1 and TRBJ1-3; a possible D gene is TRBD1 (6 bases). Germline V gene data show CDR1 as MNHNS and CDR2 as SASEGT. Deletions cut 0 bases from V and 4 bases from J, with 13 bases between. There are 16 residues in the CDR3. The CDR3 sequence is CASSEAVGGLGNTIYF. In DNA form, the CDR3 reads TGTGCCAGCAGTGAAGCGGTCGGGGGGCTAGGAAACACCATATATTTT.

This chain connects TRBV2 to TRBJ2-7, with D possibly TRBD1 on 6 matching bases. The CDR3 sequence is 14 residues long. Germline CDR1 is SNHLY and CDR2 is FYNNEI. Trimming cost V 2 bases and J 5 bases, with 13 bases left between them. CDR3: CASSERRNRDEQYF. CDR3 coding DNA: TGTGCCAGCAGTGAAAGGAGGAACAGGGACGAGCAGTACTTC.

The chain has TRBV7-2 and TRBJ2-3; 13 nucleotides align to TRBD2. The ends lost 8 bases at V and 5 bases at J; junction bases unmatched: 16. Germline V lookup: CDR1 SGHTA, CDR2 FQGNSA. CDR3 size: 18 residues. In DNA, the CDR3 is TGTGCCAGCGGATCACTAGCGGGGGGGCCTTATGGAGGAGATACGCAGTATTTT. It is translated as CASGSLAGGPYGGDTQYF.

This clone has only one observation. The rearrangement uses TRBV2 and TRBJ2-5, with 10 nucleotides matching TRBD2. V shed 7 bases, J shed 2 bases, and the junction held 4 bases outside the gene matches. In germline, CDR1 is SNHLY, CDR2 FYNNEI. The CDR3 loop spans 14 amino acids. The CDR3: CASKKLAGQETQYF. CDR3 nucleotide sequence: TGTGCCAGCAAAAAACTAGCGGGGCAAGAGACCCAGTACTTC.

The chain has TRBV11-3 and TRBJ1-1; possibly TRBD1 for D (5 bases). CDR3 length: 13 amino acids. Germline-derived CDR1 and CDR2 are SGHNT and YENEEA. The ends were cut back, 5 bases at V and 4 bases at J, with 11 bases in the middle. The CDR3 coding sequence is TGTGCCAGCAGCGTCAGGGTGGGCACTGAAGCTTTCTTT. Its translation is CASSVRVGTEAFF.

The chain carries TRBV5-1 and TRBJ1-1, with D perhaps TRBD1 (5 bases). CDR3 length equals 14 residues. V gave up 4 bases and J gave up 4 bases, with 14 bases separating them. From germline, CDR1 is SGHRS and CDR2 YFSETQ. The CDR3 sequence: CASSTLDRLTEAFF. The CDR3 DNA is TGCGCCAGCAGCACGCTAGACAGACTCACTGAAGCTTTCTTT.